Listed below are T cell receptor beta chains from one sample, sequenced in a study of regulatory T cells in long-lasting Graves disease. Using its own MiXCR run on the multiplex PCR reads, TCRdb lists one record per CDR3 protein. The data show about 210,000 distinct CDR3 sequences, approximately 19% seen once. The data were also submitted as part of a second study, on T cells in Graves' hyperthyroidism and ophthalmopathy.

Sequenced material: peripheral blood mononuclear cells (PBMCs), taken at new diagnosis, from a patient treated with antithyroid drugs. The receptors come from a woman aged 25 to 45 with Graves disease. The CDR3 runs from the conserved cysteine through the conserved F or W. The D gene is left open where the match is weak. The size of a clone is reported for some rows only, either as once, few or many, or as a class for expanded clones.

TRBV27,many,.,TRBJ1-4,CASADFNEKLFF,TGTGCCAGTGCTGACTTTAATGAAAAACTGTTTTTT
TRBV4-1,.,.,TRBJ2-2,CASSHVPGTRDTGELFF,TGCGCCAGCAGCCACGTTCCCGGGACCCGCGACACCGGGGAGCTGTTTTTT
TRBV3-1,many,.,TRBJ1-4,CASSQFQGDEKLFF,TGTGCCAGCAGCCAATTCCAGGGTGACGAAAAACTGTTTTTT
TRBV28,many,.,TRBJ1-1,CASSPWNTEAFF,TGTGCCAGCAGTCCATGGAACACTGAAGCTTTCTTT
TRBV12-3/TRBV12-4,many,.,TRBJ1-5,CASSPVQGNQPQHF,TGTGCCAGCAGTCCCGTACAGGGAAATCAGCCCCAGCATTTT
TRBV9,few,TRBD2,TRBJ2-3,CASSIGLVPDTQYF,TGTGCCAGCAGCATCGGACTAGTACCTGATACGCAGTATTTT
TRBV18,many,.,TRBJ2-7,CASSQTRNTGYYEQYF,TGTGCCAGCTCACAAACACGCAACACAGGGTACTACGAGCAGTACTTC
TRBV12-3/TRBV12-4,many,.,TRBJ2-1,CASSLGDPGGEQFF,TGTGCCAGCAGTTTAGGAGATCCAGGTGGTGAGCAGTTCTTC
TRBV29-1,many,.,TRBJ1-4,CSVEWGRLENEKLFF,TGCAGCGTTGAATGGGGTCGATTGGAAAATGAAAAACTGTTTTTT
TRBV6-2/TRBV6-3,many,.,TRBJ1-3,CASRTSSGNTIYF,TGTGCCAGCAGGACATCTTCTGGAAACACCATATATTTT
TRBV7-2,many,.,TRBJ2-3,CASRSSGGGDTQYF,TGTGCCAGCAGGTCCTCAGGGGGAGGGGATACGCAGTATTTT
TRBV29-1,many,TRBD1,TRBJ1-4,CSAKWGQGEEKLFF,TGCAGCGCTAAATGGGGACAGGGGGAAGAAAAACTGTTTTTT
TRBV4-1,.,TRBD2,TRBJ2-2,CSSSPAQPGLAGGGTGELFF,TGCTCCAGCAGCCCAGCTCAGCCGGGACTAGCGGGAGGCGGCACCGGGGAGCTGTTTTTT
TRBV13,few,.,TRBJ2-5,CASSFLAGQETQYF,TGTGCCAGCAGCTTCCTCGCGGGGCAAGAGACCCAGTACTTC
TRBV28,many,.,TRBJ1-2,CASSLYREKRDGYTF,TGTGCCAGCAGTTTATACAGGGAGAAAAGGGACGGCTACACCTTC
TRBV19,many,TRBD1,TRBJ1-5,CASSRHRGSNQPQHF,TGTGCCAGTAGTAGACACAGGGGTAGCAATCAGCCCCAGCATTTT
TRBV9,.,TRBD1,TRBJ2-5,CASSVDDRDAQETQYF,TGTGCCAGCAGCGTAGATGACAGGGACGCCCAAGAGACCCAGTACTTC
TRBV28,.,.,TRBJ2-5,CASSTSSETQYF,TGTGCCAGCAGCACTTCATCAGAGACCCAGTACTTC
TRBV3-1,many,TRBD2,TRBJ2-1,CASSHSSGHNEQFF,TGTGCCAGCAGCCATTCTAGCGGGCACAATGAGCAGTTCTTC
TRBV2,many,TRBD1,TRBJ1-5,CASTDRGRSGNQPQHF,TGTGCCAGCACGGACAGGGGGCGCTCGGGCAATCAGCCCCAGCATTTT
TRBV30,many,.,TRBJ2-5,CAWSYHGGETQYF,TGTGCCTGGAGTTATCACGGGGGAGAGACCCAGTACTTC
TRBV12-3/TRBV12-4,.,TRBD1,TRBJ1-1,CASSLGQARNTEAFF,TGTGCCAGCAGTTTGGGACAGGCAAGGAACACTGAAGCTTTCTTT
TRBV15,few,TRBD2,TRBJ2-3,CATSRDAGVRTDTQYF,TGTGCCACCAGCAGAGATGCGGGAGTACGAACAGATACGCAGTATTTT
TRBV5-1,many,.,TRBJ2-2,CASSLNNGGITGELFF,TGCGCCAGCAGCTTGAATAATGGCGGGATCACCGGGGAGCTGTTTTTT
TRBV11-2,.,TRBD2,TRBJ2-1,CASSKPGLAGGASYNEQFF,TGTGCCAGCAGCAAACCGGGACTAGCGGGAGGTGCCTCCTACAATGAGCAGTTCTTC
TRBV20-1,many,.,TRBJ2-2,CSAEASGELFF,TGCAGTGCAGAGGCGTCCGGGGAGCTGTTTTTT
TRBV19,many,.,TRBJ1-1,CASGTVWNTEAFF,TGTGCCAGTGGTACAGTCTGGAACACTGAAGCTTTCTTT
TRBV11-1,.,.,TRBJ2-1,CASSLNVGSYNEQFF,TGTGCCAGCAGCCTCAATGTCGGGTCCTACAATGAGCAGTTCTTC
TRBV6-4,few,.,TRBJ1-1,CASSLRGGSPEAFF,TGTGCCAGCAGTTTACGGGGGGGGAGTCCTGAAGCTTTCTTT
TRBV27,many,.,TRBJ2-1,CASQVAEKYNEQFF,TGTGCCAGTCAAGTAGCGGAGAAGTACAATGAGCAGTTCTTC
TRBV6-2/TRBV6-3,many,TRBD1,TRBJ2-1,CASKSPTGDTSGQSYNEQFF,TGTGCCAGCAAATCGCCGACAGGGGACACCAGCGGGCAGTCCTACAATGAGCAGTTCTTC
TRBV6-1,many,TRBD1,TRBJ2-1,CASSEARDRGRYNEQFF,TGTGCCAGCAGTGAAGCGCGAGACAGGGGACGGTACAATGAGCAGTTCTTC